The 7 T cell receptor beta chains listed next were all sequenced from one sample in a study of blood T cell repertoires in COVID-19. Profiled with immunoSEQ multiplex PCR; TCRdb holds only in-frame clones, not every one. This table holds about 50,000 clones, around 83% found once. The sequenced sample consisted of peripheral blood. The receptor source for this set is a man between 60 and 75 years old with acute or convalescent COVID-19.

The chain employs TRBV3-1 (or the pseudogene TRBV3-2) and TRBJ1-1; 7 nucleotides line up with TRBD1. The CDR3 consists of 15 residues. With 2 bases clipped from V and 1 base from J, the junction kept 4 bases outside the gene matches. Germline V gene lookup returns CDR1 LGHDT and CDR2 YNNKEL (reference sequence). The CDR3 spells CASSQLTGRNTEAFF. CDR3 DNA sequence: TGTGCCAGCAGCCAACTGACAGGGAGGAACACTGAAGCTTTCTTT.

The genes are TRBV19 and TRBJ2-7; 9 positions match TRBD1. V shed 7 bases, J shed 5 bases, and the junction held 21 bases outside the gene matches. The CDR3 sequence is 18 residues long. CDR1 and CDR2 from the germline V gene are LNHDA and SQIVND (reference sequence). The CDR3 region has the DNA TGTGCCAGTACTCCCCCAGGGCAAAACACAGGGGGCGGGGACGAGCAGTACTTC. Translating gives CASTPPGQNTGGGDEQYF.

The genes are TRBV10-3 and TRBJ2-7; D is unresolved. The CDR3 is 13 residues long. Trimming cost V 5 bases and J 6 bases, with 14 bases left between them. Germline lookup yields CDR1 ENHRY and CDR2 SYGVKD. This CDR3 is CAISPGNQFEQYF. CDR3 in DNA: TGTGCCATCAGTCCGGGTAATCAGTTCGAGCAGTACTTC.

The chain carries TRBV6-5 and TRBJ1-2; a weak D match, TRBD1 (5 bases). The germline gives CDR1 MNHEY, CDR2 SVGAGI. V lost 4 bases to trimming and J lost 3 bases, with 12 bases between them. This CDR3 spans 14 amino acids. This CDR3 reads CASSLLVGDYGYTF. DNA for the CDR3: TGTGCCAGCAGTTTATTGGTAGGGGACTATGGCTACACCTTC.

This chain uses TRBV9 with TRBJ2-7; D ambiguous. Trimming removed 1 base at V and 5 bases at J, with 13 bases between. CDR1 SGDLS and CDR2 YYNGEE come from the germline V gene. This CDR3 region has 14 residues. CDR3 in amino acids: CASSVNAARDEQYF. The DNA for the CDR3 is TGTGCCAGCAGCGTAAACGCTGCCCGCGACGAGCAGTACTTC.

CDR3 nucleotide sequence: TGTGCCACCAGTGATCCTCGGGACAGCTACGAGCAGTACTTC. Translating it yields CATSDPRDSYEQYF. This chain uses TRBV24-1 with TRBJ2-7; 7 bases map to TRBD1. The germline gives CDR1 KGHDR, CDR2 SFDVKD. Trimming at V came to 3 bases and at J to 3 bases, leaving 4 bases not matched to a gene. The CDR3 contains 14 residues.

V and J are TRBV5-4 and TRBJ2-2, with no clear D. CDR1 and CDR2 (germline): SGHNT, YYREEE (reference sequence). This CDR3 contains 13 residues. The V end lost 5 bases, the J end lost 3 bases, and 8 bases lay between the germline ends. In nucleotides, the CDR3 is TGTGCCAGCAGACCGCAGGACACCGGGGAGCTGTTTTTT. It specifies CASRPQDTGELFF.